This T cell receptor beta chain was obtained from a study of cytomegalovirus exposure and HLA in healthy donors. About this clone itself: The antigen remains undetermined.

The study, taken as a whole, reports: Altogether, 150 to 200 TCR beta chains were recorded as cytomegalovirus-associated. Many donors carried some public TCRs, although rarity characterized most TCR sequences.

With 60 Vbeta and 13 Jbeta primers, the PCR was carried out. Using immunoSEQ multiplex PCR, the repertoire was profiled, and TCRdb retains in-frame clones only, with some absent. Of some 200,000 clones listed, about 80% were seen once; the top ten hold approximately 2.4%. Per germline, CDR1 LGHNT and CDR2 FRNRAP. The CDR3 length is 13 residues. Trimming removed 1 base at V and 4 bases at J, with 5 bases between. The V and J genes are TRBV12-5 and TRBJ2-1, with D perhaps matching TRBD1 (5 bases). The specimen was PBMCs. This TCR came from a woman between 50 and 59 years old in good health and CMV-seropositive. The CDR3 loop reads CASGLGQYNEQFF. The CDR3 nucleotides are TGTGCTAGTGGTTTGGGACAGTACAATGAGCAGTTCTTC. The full variable domain, rest sourced from reference TRBV12-5 and TRBJ2-1, is DARVTQTPRHKVTEMGQEVTMRCQPILGHNTVFWYRQTMMQGLELLAYFRNRAPLDDSGMPKDRFSAEMPDATLATLKIQPSEPRDSAVYFCASGLGQYNEQFFGPGTRLTVL.